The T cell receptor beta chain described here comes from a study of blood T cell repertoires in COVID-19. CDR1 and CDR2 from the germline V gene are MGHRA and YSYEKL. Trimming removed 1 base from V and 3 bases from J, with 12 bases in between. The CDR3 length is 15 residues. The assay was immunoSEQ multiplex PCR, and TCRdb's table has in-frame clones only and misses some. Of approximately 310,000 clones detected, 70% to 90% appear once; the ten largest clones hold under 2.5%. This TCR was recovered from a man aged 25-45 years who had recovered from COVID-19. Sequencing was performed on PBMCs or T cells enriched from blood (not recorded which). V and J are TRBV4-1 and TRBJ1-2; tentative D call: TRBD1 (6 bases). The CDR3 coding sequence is TGCGCCAGCAGCCAAGCCCCAGGGGTGGACTATGGCTACACCTTC. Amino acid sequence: CASSQAPGVDYGYTF.